This T cell receptor beta chain was obtained from a study of blood T cell repertoires in COVID-19. The CDR3 spans 16 residues. With 4 bases removed from V and 0 bases from J, the gap between germline ends came to 10 bases. Germline values: CDR1 MNHEY, CDR2 SVGAGI. The protocol was immunoSEQ multiplex PCR, while the TCRdb copy is restricted to in-frame clones and leaves out a portion. The data contain tens of thousands of clones, 83% of them singletons. Material for sequencing was peripheral blood. The J gene is TRBJ2-6, the V gene TRBV6-5; D remains unclear. This receptor was taken from a human donor in a cohort sampled during active COVID-19. The CDR3 loop is CASSLRHNSGANVLTF. The CDR3 nucleotides are TGTGCCAGCAGTTTGCGCCATAACTCTGGGGCCAACGTCCTGACTTTC.